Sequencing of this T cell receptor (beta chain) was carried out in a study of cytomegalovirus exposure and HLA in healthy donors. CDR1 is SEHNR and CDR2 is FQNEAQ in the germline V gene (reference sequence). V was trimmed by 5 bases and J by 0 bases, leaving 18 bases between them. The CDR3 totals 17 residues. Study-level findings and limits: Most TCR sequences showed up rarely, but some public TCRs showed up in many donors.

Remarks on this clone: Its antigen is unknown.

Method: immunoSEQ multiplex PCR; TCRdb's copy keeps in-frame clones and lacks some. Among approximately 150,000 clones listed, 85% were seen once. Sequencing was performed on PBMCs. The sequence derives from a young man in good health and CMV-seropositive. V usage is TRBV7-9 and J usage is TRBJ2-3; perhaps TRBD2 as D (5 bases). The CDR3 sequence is CASSQRPARTSTDTQYF. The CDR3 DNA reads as TGTGCCAGCAGCCAACGTCCCGCCCGGACTAGCACAGATACGCAGTATTTT.